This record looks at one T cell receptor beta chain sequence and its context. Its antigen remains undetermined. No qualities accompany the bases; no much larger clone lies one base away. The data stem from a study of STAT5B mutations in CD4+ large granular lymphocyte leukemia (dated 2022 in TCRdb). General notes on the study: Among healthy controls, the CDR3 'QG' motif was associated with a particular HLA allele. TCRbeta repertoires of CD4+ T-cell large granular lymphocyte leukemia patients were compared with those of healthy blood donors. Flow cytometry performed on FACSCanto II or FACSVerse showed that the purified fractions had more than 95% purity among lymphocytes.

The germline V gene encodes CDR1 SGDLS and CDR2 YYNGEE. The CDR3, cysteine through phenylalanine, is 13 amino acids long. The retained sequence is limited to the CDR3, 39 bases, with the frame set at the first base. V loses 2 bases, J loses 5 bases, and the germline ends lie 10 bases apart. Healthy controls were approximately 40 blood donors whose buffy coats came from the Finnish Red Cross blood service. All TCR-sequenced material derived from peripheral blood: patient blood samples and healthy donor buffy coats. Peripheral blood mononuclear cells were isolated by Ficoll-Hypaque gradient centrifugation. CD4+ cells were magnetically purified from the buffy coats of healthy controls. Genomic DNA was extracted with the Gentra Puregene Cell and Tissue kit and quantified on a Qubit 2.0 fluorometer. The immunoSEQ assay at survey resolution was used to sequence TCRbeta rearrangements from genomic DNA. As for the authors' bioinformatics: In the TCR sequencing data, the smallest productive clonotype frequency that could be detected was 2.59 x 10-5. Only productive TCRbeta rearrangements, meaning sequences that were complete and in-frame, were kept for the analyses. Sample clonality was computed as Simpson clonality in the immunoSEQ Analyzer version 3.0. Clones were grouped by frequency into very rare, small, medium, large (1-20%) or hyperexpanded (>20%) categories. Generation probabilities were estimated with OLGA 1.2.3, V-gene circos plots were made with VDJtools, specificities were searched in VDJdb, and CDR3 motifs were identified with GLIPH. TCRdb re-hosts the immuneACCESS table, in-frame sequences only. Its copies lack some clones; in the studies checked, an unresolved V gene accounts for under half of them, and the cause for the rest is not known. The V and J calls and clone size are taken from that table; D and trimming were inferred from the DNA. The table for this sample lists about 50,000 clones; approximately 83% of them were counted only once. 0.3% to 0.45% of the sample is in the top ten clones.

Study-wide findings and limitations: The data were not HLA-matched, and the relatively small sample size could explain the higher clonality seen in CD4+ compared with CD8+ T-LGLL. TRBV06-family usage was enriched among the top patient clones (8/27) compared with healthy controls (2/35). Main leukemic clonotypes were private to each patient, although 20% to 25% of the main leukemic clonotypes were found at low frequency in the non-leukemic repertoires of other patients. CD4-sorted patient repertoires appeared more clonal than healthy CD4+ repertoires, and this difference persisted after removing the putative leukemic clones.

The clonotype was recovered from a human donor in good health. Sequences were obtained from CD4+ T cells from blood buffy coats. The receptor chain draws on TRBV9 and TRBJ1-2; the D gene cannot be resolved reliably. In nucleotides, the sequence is TGTGCCAGCAGCGTCAAGGGTGGGTATGGCTACACCTTC. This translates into CASSVKGGYGYTF.